This T cell receptor (beta chain) comes out of a study of blood T cell repertoires in COVID-19 (dated by TCRdb to about 2020). Regarding the study in general: Samples covering the acute and convalescent phases of COVID-19 were provided by collaborators in the United States, Italy and Spain. Sample metadata almost always included a de-identified subject ID, COVID-19 status, age in years and sex. The material from the prospective study consisted of cDNA or gDNA derived from T cells, B-cell-depleted T cells, or PBMCs. Samples were obtained from the ongoing ImmuneRACE study (first 160 participants) and from some 1,300 subjects provided by 6 global collaborators. Where available, HLA class I and class II types were taken from metadata supplied by the sample provider and were not determined by assay-based typing. The repertoires were released in a freely available public database intended as a resource for research on the immune response to SARS-CoV-2. The dataset comprised deeply sampled blood TCRbeta repertoires from subjects exposed to, actively infected with, or recovered from COVID-19.

Via the germline V gene (reference sequence), CDR1 is MNHEY and CDR2 SMNVEV. The CDR3 numbers 17 residues from cysteine through phenylalanine. The DNA shown is the 51-base CDR3, in frame from base 1. V loses 5 bases, J loses 0 bases, and the germline ends lie 17 bases apart. Study-wide conclusions, independent of this receptor: Clinical and demographic metadata were provided uncurated, with the amount varying by source and participant.

TCRbeta CDR3 regions were amplified from genomic DNA by means of the immunoSEQ Assay, a bias-controlled multiplex PCR. The paper's processing steps were these. Nucleated cell counts per sample were estimated from amplification of reference gene primers within the assay. Sequence reads were collapsed and filtered to measure the absolute abundance of every unique TCRbeta CDR3 rearrangement. For each sample, productive Simpson clonality was calculated as the square root of Simpson's diversity index over productive rearrangements. TCRdb took over this immuneACCESS table, retaining in-frame rearrangements with V and J assigned. Such tables are incomplete; in checked studies, under half of the missing clones stem from an unresolved V gene, and the remainder is unexplained. V and J calls and clone size are as listed in that table; D and trimming were resolved from the DNA. For this sample the table gives 11,000 to 15,000 clones, of which roughly 91% were detected only once. The ten biggest clones cover 8% to 9% of the sample.

The collaborating institutions used their own protocols to collect whole blood in K2EDTA tubes. For TCRbeta analysis, collaborators shipped samples in one of three forms: frozen whole blood, isolated PBMCs, or DNA extracted from either of those sample types. As concerns this clone: Its target antigen remains unknown. Base qualities are not at hand, and no much larger clone is one base apart.

This TCR was recovered from a human donor in a cohort sampled during active COVID-19. Recombination linked TRBV27 to TRBJ2-1; a tentative D call is TRBD2 (6 bases match). Sequences were obtained from peripheral blood. The bases read TGTGCCAGCAGTCCCTCGGATAGCGGTAGCTCCTACAATGAGCAGTTCTTC. Its product reads: CASSPSDSGSSYNEQFF.